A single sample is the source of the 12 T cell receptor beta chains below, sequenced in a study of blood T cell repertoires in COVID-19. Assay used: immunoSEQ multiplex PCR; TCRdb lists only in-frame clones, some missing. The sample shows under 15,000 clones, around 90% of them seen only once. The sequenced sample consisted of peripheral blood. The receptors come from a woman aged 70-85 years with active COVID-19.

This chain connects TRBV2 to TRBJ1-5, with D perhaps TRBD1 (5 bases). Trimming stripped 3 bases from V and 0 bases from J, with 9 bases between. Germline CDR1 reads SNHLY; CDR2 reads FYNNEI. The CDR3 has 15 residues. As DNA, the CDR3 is TGTGCCAGCAGTGAGGGGGGTTTTAGCAATCAGCCCCAGCATTTT. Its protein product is CASSEGGFSNQPQHF. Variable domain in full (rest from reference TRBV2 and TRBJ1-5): EPEVTQTPSHQVTQMGQEVILRCVPISNHLYFYWYRQILGQKVEFLVSFYNNEISEKSEIFDDQFSVERPDGSNFTLKIRSTKLEDSAMYFCASSEGGFSNQPQHFGDGTRLSIL.

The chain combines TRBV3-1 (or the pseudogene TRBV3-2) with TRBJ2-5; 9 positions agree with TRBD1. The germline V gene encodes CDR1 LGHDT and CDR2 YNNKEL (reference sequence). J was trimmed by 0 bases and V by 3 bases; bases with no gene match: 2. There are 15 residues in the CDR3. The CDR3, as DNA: TGTGCCAGCAGCCAGGGGACAGGGAACCAAGAGACCCAGTACTTC. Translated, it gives CASSQGTGNQETQYF.

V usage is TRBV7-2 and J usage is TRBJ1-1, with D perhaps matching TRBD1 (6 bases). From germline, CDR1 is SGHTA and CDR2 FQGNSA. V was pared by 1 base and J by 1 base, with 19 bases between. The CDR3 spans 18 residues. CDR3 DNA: TGTGCCAGCAGCTTAGAGCGACAGGTCCCGATGGGGAACACTGAAGCTTTCTTT. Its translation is CASSLERQVPMGNTEAFF.

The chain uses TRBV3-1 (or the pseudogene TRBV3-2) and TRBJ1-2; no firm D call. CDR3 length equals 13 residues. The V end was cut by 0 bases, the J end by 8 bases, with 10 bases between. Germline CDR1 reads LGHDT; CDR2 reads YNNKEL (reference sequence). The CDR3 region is CASSQESRYGYTF. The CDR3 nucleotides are TGTGCCAGCAGCCAAGAATCCCGCTACGGCTACACCTTC.

The CDR3 here is CASRRTSGSGREETQYF. DNA of the CDR3: TGTGCCAGCAGAAGGACTAGCGGGAGTGGGAGGGAAGAGACCCAGTACTTC. The chain employs TRBV11-3 and TRBJ2-5, with 13 positions matching TRBD2. There are 17 residues in the CDR3. Losses at the gene ends were 6 bases for V and 3 bases for J; bases not matched to a gene: 10. Looked up from germline, CDR1 is SGHNT and CDR2 is YENEEA.

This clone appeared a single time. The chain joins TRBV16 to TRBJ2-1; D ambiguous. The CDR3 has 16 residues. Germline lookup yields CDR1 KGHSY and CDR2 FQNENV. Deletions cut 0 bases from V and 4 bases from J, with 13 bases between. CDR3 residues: CASSQSPFSWYNEQFF. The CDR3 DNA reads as TGTGCCAGCAGCCAATCCCCGTTTAGCTGGTACAATGAGCAGTTCTTC.

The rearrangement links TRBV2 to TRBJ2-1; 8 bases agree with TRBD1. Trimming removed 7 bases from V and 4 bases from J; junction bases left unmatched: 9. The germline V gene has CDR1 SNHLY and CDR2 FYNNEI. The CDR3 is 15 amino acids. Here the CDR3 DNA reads TGTGCCAGCATCAAAGCAGGGGGCGGTTACAATGAGCAGTTCTTC. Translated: CASIKAGGGYNEQFF.

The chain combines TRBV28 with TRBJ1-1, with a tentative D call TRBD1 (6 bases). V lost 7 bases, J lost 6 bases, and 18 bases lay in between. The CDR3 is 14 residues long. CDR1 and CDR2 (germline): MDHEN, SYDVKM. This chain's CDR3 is CASTTTGSPAEAFF. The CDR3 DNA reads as TGTGCCAGCACCACTACAGGGTCCCCGGCTGAAGCTTTCTTT. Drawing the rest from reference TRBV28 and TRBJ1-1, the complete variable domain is DVKVTQSSRYLVKRTGEKVFLECVQDMDHENMFWYRQDPGLGLRLIYFSYDVKMKEKGDIPEGYSVSREKKERFSLILESASTNQTSMYLCASTTTGSPAEAFFGQGTRLTVV.

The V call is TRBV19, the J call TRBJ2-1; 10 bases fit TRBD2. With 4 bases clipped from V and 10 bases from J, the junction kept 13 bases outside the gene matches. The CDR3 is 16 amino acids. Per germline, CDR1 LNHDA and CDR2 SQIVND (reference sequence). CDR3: CASSTAGGVRRWEQFF. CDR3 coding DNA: TGTGCCAGTAGTACAGCGGGAGGGGTTAGAAGGTGGGAGCAGTTCTTC.

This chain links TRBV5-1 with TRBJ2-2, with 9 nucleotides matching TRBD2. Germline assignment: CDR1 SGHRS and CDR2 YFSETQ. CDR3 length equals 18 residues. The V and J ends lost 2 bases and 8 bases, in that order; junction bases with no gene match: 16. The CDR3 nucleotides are TGCGCCAGCAGCTTCGGGCGGGAGGGCGCCGTGACCTTGGGGGAGCTGTTTTTT. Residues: CASSFGREGAVTLGELFF.

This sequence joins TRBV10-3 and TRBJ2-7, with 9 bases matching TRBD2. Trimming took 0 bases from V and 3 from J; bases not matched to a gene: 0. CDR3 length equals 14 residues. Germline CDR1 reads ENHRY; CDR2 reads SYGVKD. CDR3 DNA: TGTGCCATCAGTGAGTCTAGCGGGAGCTACGAGCAGTACTTC. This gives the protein CAISESSGSYEQYF.

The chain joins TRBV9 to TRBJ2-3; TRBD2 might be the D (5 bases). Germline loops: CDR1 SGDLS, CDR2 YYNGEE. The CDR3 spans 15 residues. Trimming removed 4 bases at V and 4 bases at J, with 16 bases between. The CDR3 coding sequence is TGTGCCAGCAGCTCTCGACTACCACGCCCAGATACGCAGTATTTT. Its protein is CASSSRLPRPDTQYF.